The 26 T cell receptor beta chains listed next were all sequenced from one sample in a study of blood T cells in healthy people across ages. The second PCR ran about 6 to 12 cycles with a sample-barcoded 5' primer and J-beta primers. TCRdb reanalysed the 5' RACE reads using MiXCR and keeps one entry per CDR3 protein. The profile shows 1,100,000 or so distinct CDR3 sequences, over 35% of them singletons. Sequencing was performed on blood. The receptor source for this set is a woman aged 55-75 years in good health.

This clonotype was observed a few times. The chain employs TRBV7-9 and TRBJ1-2; D perhaps matches TRBD1 (6 bases). V was cut by 6 bases and J by 6 bases, with 11 bases left in between. Germline V gene data show CDR1 as SEHNR and CDR2 as FQNEAQ (reference sequence). The CDR3 is made up of 12 amino acids. The CDR3 loop is CASRAEGDGYTF. CDR3 nucleotide sequence: TGTGCCAGCAGGGCCGAGGGGGATGGCTACACCTTC.

In this sample, this clonotype turned up once. This sequence joins TRBV20-1 and TRBJ2-5; TRBD2 agrees at 7 bases. CDR3 size: 13 residues. The germline gives CDR1 DFQATT, CDR2 SNEGSKA (reference sequence). With V trimmed by 6 bases and J by 5 bases, 9 bases remained unmatched. DNA for the CDR3: TGCAGTGCGCTACCGGGGGGACGGGAGACCCAGTACTTC. It codes for CSALPGGRETQYF.

The chain carries TRBV7-2 and TRBJ2-1, with D perhaps TRBD2 (5 bases). Germline CDR1 is SGHTA and CDR2 is FQGNSA. V lost 0 bases, J lost 10 bases, and 10 bases lay in between. The CDR3 covers 13 residues. The CDR3 bases are TGTGCCAGCAGCTTAGCGAGCGGAACCGAGCAGTTCTTC. Translation gives CASSLASGTEQFF.

The chain links TRBV18 to TRBJ2-6, with 8 bases identical to TRBD1. Germline V gives CDR1 KGHSH, CDR2 LQKENI. CDR3 length: 18 residues. The V segment lost 5 bases and the J segment 2 bases; nucleotides outside the gene matches: 11. The CDR3 reads CASSFQGAPTAGANVLTF. DNA of the CDR3: TGTGCCAGCTCATTTCAGGGGGCCCCTACCGCTGGGGCCAACGTCCTGACTTTC.

This clonotype was picked up a small number of times. The CDR3: CSARGTTSGSRTDTQYF. The CDR3 DNA follows: TGCAGTGCTAGAGGAACGACTAGCGGGAGCCGCACAGATACGCAGTATTTT. The chain carries TRBV20-1 and TRBJ2-3; 12 nucleotides match TRBD2. The CDR3 has 17 residues. Unmatched junction bases numbered 6, after V lost 1 base and J lost 1 base. Germline values: CDR1 DFQATT, CDR2 SNEGSKA (reference sequence).

This clonotype was seen only once. This chain links TRBV24-1 with TRBJ2-1, with 13 positions matching TRBD2. V dropped 3 bases and J dropped 0; count of bases not matched to a gene: 4. Germline V gene sequence: CDR1 KGHDR, CDR2 SFDVKD. The CDR3 spans 18 residues. For the CDR3, the DNA is TGTGCCACCAGTGATCGAGGGACTAGCGGGGCCTCCTACAATGAGCAGTTCTTC. It codes for CATSDRGTSGASYNEQFF.

This clonotype was picked up one time. The chain joins TRBV7-9 to TRBJ2-7; TRBD2 matches at 12 bases. Gene TRBJ2-5 matches the end of the DNA better, so the J call may be wrong. The CDR3 runs to 15 residues. CDR1 SEHNR and CDR2 FQNEAQ come from the germline V gene (reference sequence). The CDR3 region has the DNA TGTGCCAGCAGCTTAGGCGGACTAGCGGGGAAGACCCAGTACTTC. It yields the protein CASSLGGLAGKTQYF.

The genes are TRBV28 and TRBJ1-1, with D hard to call. Trimming removed 10 bases from V and 1 base from J, with 7 bases in between. This CDR3 has 11 amino acids. The germline gives CDR1 MDHEN, CDR2 SYDVKM. CDR3 DNA sequence: TGTGCCACCCAGAAGAACACTGAAGCTTTCTTT. Its protein is CATQKNTEAFF.

The count of this clonotype is one. This rearrangement joins TRBV7-2 to TRBJ2-7, with 11 bases lining up with TRBD2. The V segment lost 4 bases and the J segment 0 bases; nucleotides outside the gene matches: 17. CDR3 size: 20 residues. Germline V lookup: CDR1 SGHTA, CDR2 FQGNSA. The CDR3 region has the DNA TGTGCCAGCAGCTCAGGGGGGGGGGGACTAGCGGTTTTAAGCTCCTACGAGCAGTACTTC. It translates to CASSSGGGGLAVLSSYEQYF.

The V call is TRBV7-3, the J call TRBJ2-1; 10 bases map to TRBD2. In germline, CDR1 is SGHTA, CDR2 FQGTGA. The CDR3 is 15 residues long. Trimming took 5 bases from V and 6 from J; bases not matched to a gene: 7. The CDR3 is CASSRYSSGSNEQFF. CDR3 nucleotide sequence: TGTGCCAGCAGCCGGTATTCTAGCGGGAGCAATGAGCAGTTCTTC.

The J gene is TRBJ2-5, the V gene TRBV12-3 or TRBV12-4, with 12 bases fitting TRBD2. Judging by the DNA end, TRBJ2-7 fits better; the J call may be wrong. This CDR3 has 17 residues. For the CDR3, the DNA is TGTGCCAGCAGTTTGGGATTATATGAGGGACTAGCGGGCGAGCAGTACTTC. Translating gives CASSLGLYEGLAGEQYF.

The rearrangement uses TRBV27 and TRBJ2-1; weak D call: TRBD2 (5 bases). Trimming pared 5 bases from V and 3 bases from J, leaving 11 bases between. The CDR3 contains 14 residues. The germline V gene encodes CDR1 MNHEY and CDR2 SMNVEV (reference sequence). The CDR3 region has the DNA TGTGCCAGCAGTGTACCGGGATTCTACAATGAGCAGTTCTTC. It encodes CASSVPGFYNEQFF.

Here the CDR3 reads CASSQVAAEEQPQHF. The CDR3 DNA sequence: TGCGCCAGCAGCCAAGTTGCGGCAGAGGAACAGCCCCAGCATTTT. This sequence joins TRBV4-1 and TRBJ1-5; D gene unclear. Germline assignment: CDR1 MGHRA and CDR2 YSYEKL. With 1 base removed from V and 7 bases from J, the gap between germline ends came to 14 bases. The CDR3 consists of 15 residues.

Here the CDR3 DNA reads TGTGCCAGCAGCTTAGCGCGGGCTAGCGGGAGCAACCCCTCCTACGAGCAGTACTTC. Translating it yields CASSLARASGSNPSYEQYF. The V gene is TRBV7-6, the J gene TRBJ2-7; 10 nucleotides line up with TRBD2. Trimming at V came to 0 bases and at J to 0 bases, leaving 11 bases not matched to a gene. This CDR3 comprises 19 residues. Germline-derived CDR1 and CDR2 are SGHVS and FNYEAQ.

The chain links TRBV12-3 or TRBV12-4 to TRBJ2-1; 13 nucleotides line up with TRBD2. V was clipped by 3 bases and J by 10 bases; unmatched bases: 12. This CDR3 is 17 amino acids long. DNA for the CDR3: TGTGCCAGCAGTTTGCGGACGGGACTAGCGGGATCCGGGGAGCAGTTCTTC. Encoded protein: CASSLRTGLAGSGEQFF.

The chain is built from TRBV15 and TRBJ1-1; no reliable D call. This CDR3 has 17 amino acids. CDR1 and CDR2 (germline): LNHNV, YYDKDF (reference sequence). Trimming left V 1 base short and J 1 base short, with 16 bases between. The CDR3, as DNA: TGTGCCACCAGCAGAGCCCTCATTGGGGTGAGGAACACTGAAGCTTTCTTT. This gives the protein CATSRALIGVRNTEAFF.

The chain is built from TRBV27 and TRBJ1-1; tentative D call: TRBD1 (6 bases). The CDR3 covers 14 residues. In germline, CDR1 is MNHEY, CDR2 SMNVEV (reference sequence). V lost 6 bases and J lost 4, with 15 bases in between. The CDR3: CASSSGTRGTEAFF. The CDR3, as DNA: TGTGCCAGCAGCTCCGGGACAAGGGGCACTGAAGCTTTCTTT.

The rearrangement joins TRBV20-1 to TRBJ1-1; D ambiguous. Trimming took off 3 bases at V and 0 bases at J, with 14 bases between the two ends. This CDR3 has 15 amino acids. CDR1 and CDR2 (germline): DFQATT, SNEGSKA (reference sequence). The CDR3 coding sequence is TGCAGTGCTAGGCCAGGTAGTTTCATGAACACTGAAGCTTTCTTT. Amino acids: CSARPGSFMNTEAFF.

The chain carries TRBV10-2 and TRBJ2-7; 7 positions agree with TRBD1. The CDR3 length is 16 residues. The junction had 16 bases not matched to a gene; V was cut back by 7 bases and J by 4 bases. CDR1 and CDR2 from the germline V gene are WSHSY and SAAADI. CDR3 DNA: TGCGCCAGCATCGAGAGGGGCCGGGACAGAGTTTACGAGCAGTACTTC. As protein: CASIERGRDRVYEQYF.

The CDR3 region is CSARGHDKGNSPLHF. The CDR3 nucleotides are TGCAGTGCTCGTGGACACGACAAAGGCAATTCACCCCTCCACTTT. V gene TRBV20-1 combines with J gene TRBJ1-6, with D perhaps matching TRBD1 (5 bases). From germline, CDR1 is DFQATT and CDR2 SNEGSKA (reference sequence). There are 15 residues in the CDR3. Trimming cost V 5 bases and J 7 bases, with 18 bases left between them.

The CDR3 sequence is CASSKWRGEQETQYF. DNA for the CDR3: TGTGCCAGCAGCAAATGGCGTGGAGAGCAAGAGACCCAGTACTTC. V and J are TRBV21-1 and TRBJ2-4. The closer fit of TRBJ2-5 to the DNA end suggests the J call may be wrong. TRBV21-1 is a pseudogene locus. CDR3 length: 15 amino acids.

The V gene is TRBV20-1, the J gene TRBJ2-3, with a tentative D call TRBD1 (5 bases). The germline CDR1 and CDR2 sequences are DFQATT and SNEGSKA (reference sequence). This CDR3 region has 16 residues. With 0 bases removed from V and 2 bases from J, the gap between germline ends came to 15 bases. The DNA of the CDR3 is TGCAGTGCTAGAGATGATCCAGGACACCTCACAGATACGCAGTATTTT. It encodes CSARDDPGHLTDTQYF.

The chain has TRBV18 and TRBJ2-1, with 10 bases fitting TRBD2. In germline, CDR1 is KGHSH, CDR2 LQKENI. The CDR3 is 14 residues long. V gave up 3 bases and J gave up 8 bases; unmatched junction bases: 4. In nucleotides, the CDR3 is TGTGCCAGCTCACCTCTAGCGGGAGCCGATGAGCAGTTCTTC. It translates to CASSPLAGADEQFF.

The V and J genes are TRBV12-3 or TRBV12-4 and TRBJ2-1; 14 bases fit TRBD2. This CDR3 has 16 residues. Trimming at V came to 4 bases and at J to 10 bases, leaving 9 bases not matched to a gene. Here the CDR3 reads CASSSGTSGSQGEQFF. In nucleotides, the CDR3 is TGTGCCAGCAGTTCCGGGACTAGCGGGAGCCAGGGAGAGCAGTTCTTC.

Concerning this clonotype itself: This may come from a read error, since a much larger clone is one base off. The chain uses TRBV5-1 and TRBJ1-2, with a tentative D call TRBD1 (5 bases). The CDR3 is 14 residues long. The germline gives CDR1 SGHRS, CDR2 YFSETQ. V dropped 3 bases and J dropped 8 bases, with 17 bases sitting between them. CDR3 amino acids: CASSSRLDNHGYTF. The CDR3 region has the DNA TGCGCCAGCAGCTCGCGCCTGGACAATCACGGCTACACCTTC.

The chain employs TRBV21-1 and TRBJ2-7; TRBD1, as called in the table, went unchecked against the DNA. TRBV21-1 is flagged as a pseudogene. This CDR3 has 15 residues. In nucleotides, the CDR3 is TGTGCCAGCAGCCGAAAGGGACAGCAAATCTACGAGCAGTACTTC. It translates to CASSRKGQQIYEQYF.